Presented here are 3 T cell receptor beta chains from one specimen sequenced in a study of T cells in women clearing cervical HPV infection (dated by TCRdb to about 2018). Libraries came from the immunoSEQ multiplex PCR assay. TCRdb's version of the immuneACCESS table is confined to in-frame rearrangements and falls short of the full clone set. An unresolved V gene accounts for under half of the shortfall where checked; the remainder is of unknown origin. This sample's listing comprises about 30,000 clones. The ten largest clones capture 2.8% of the sample. The specimen was blood buffy coat. All receptors come from a woman between 18 and 75 years old with a cervical HPV16 infection that either progressed to CIN3+ or cleared (not recorded which).

Regarding this clone: The read halts 3 residues ahead of the CDR3 end, with the missing end drawn from the germline J gene. The chain uses TRBV19 and TRBJ2-7; D is perhaps TRBD1 (6 bases). CDR3 size: 15 residues. The germline V and J ends were trimmed by 1 base and 2 bases, with 12 bases remaining between them. CDR1 LNHDA and CDR2 SQIVND come from the germline V gene (reference sequence). CDR3 loop: CASSIVGQGPYEQYF. The sequenced CDR3 bases are TGTGCCAGTAGTATAGTGGGGCAGGGGCCCTACGAG.

About this clone: The read halts 3 residues ahead of the CDR3 end, with the missing end drawn from the germline J gene. V is TRBV27 and J is TRBJ2-1; the D gene is possibly TRBD2 (6 bases). Germline lookup yields CDR1 MNHEY and CDR2 SMNVEV (reference sequence). V was cut by 6 bases and J by 0 bases, with 12 bases left in between. The CDR3 consists of 15 residues. The CDR3 region is CASRPGLSSYNEQFF. The DNA read from the CDR3 is TGTGCCAGCAGGCCGGGACTGAGCTCCTACAATGAG.

In regard to this clone: The read falls 3 residues short of the CDR3 end, and the missing part is taken from the germline J gene. The chain carries TRBV7-6 and TRBJ1-4; no firm D call. From germline, CDR1 is SGHVS and CDR2 FNYEAQ. Trimming removed 3 bases from V and 0 bases from J, with 11 bases in between. The CDR3 contains 16 residues. CDR3 bases read: TGTGCCAGCAGCTTTCGATCCGGTGCAACTAATGAAAAA. Amino acids: CASSFRSGATNEK. The complete CDR3 sequence is CASSFRSGATNEKLFF.